The 8 T cell receptor beta chains given below trace back to one sample, sequenced in a study of PD-1 blockade in classical Hodgkin lymphoma. As for time point: cycle 4 day 1 (C4D1), after less than 7 weeks of nivolumab. Relapse was seen in all patients after autologous stem cell transplantation, and brentuximab vedotin exposure was variable. Sequencing used immunoSEQ multiplex PCR; TCRdb keeps in-frame clones, though not all of them. In the table there are tens of thousands of clones, less than 75% of which are singletons. The source material was peripheral blood mononuclear cells (PBMCs), sampled before the fourth cycle of nivolumab. The receptors come from a human donor with classical Hodgkin lymphoma.

The chain combines TRBV25-1 with TRBJ1-1; 8 bases match TRBD1. The CDR3 runs 17 residues. Germline lookup yields CDR1 MGHDK and CDR2 SYGVNS. Trimming took 1 base from V and 0 from J; bases not matched to a gene: 7. This CDR3 reads CASSEFRADRVNTEAFF. In nucleotides, the CDR3 is TGTGCCAGCAGTGAATTCCGGGCGGACAGGGTGAACACTGAAGCTTTCTTT.

The chain recombines TRBV7-3 with TRBJ2-5; TRBD1 aligns across 7 bases. The CDR3 loop spans 14 amino acids. CDR1 is SGHTA, CDR2 FQGTGA, per germline. With 4 bases clipped from V and 6 bases from J, the junction kept 8 bases outside the gene matches. The CDR3 loop reads CASSSPTGRKTQYF. As DNA, the CDR3 is TGTGCCAGCAGCTCGCCGACAGGGAGAAAGACCCAGTACTTC.

This clone was observed a few times. The rearrangement links TRBV9 to TRBJ2-1, with 8 bases identical to TRBD2. Germline assignment: CDR1 SGDLS and CDR2 YYNGEE. V lost 0 bases to trimming and J lost 3 bases; unmatched junction nucleotides: 8. This CDR3 contains 17 residues. CDR3 sequence: CASSVEAERGYYNEQFF. DNA for the CDR3: TGTGCCAGCAGCGTAGAAGCCGAGCGGGGGTACTACAATGAGCAGTTCTTC.

In its sample, this clone was seen a few times. The chain combines TRBV7-2 with TRBJ1-2; no definite D call. Germline CDR1 SGHTA, CDR2 FQGNSA. Trimming pared 3 bases from V and 8 bases from J, leaving 13 bases between. The CDR3 sequence is 13 residues long. The CDR3 DNA reads as TGTGCCAGCAGCTTCCCCAGAGTGGCGGGCTACACCTTC. The encoded protein is CASSFPRVAGYTF.

The chain uses TRBV19 and TRBJ2-5; D tentatively fits TRBD1 or TRBD2 (5 bases each). Trimming cost V 8 bases and J 7 bases, with 14 bases left between them. Germline CDR1 is LNHDA and CDR2 is SQIVND (reference sequence). CDR3 length: 12 residues. CDR3 coding DNA: TGTGCCAGTTCCGGTAATGGGGGGACCCAGTACTTC. Protein product: CASSGNGGTQYF.

V gene TRBV5-1 combines with J gene TRBJ2-5; D remains ambiguous. The DNA end is a closer match to TRBJ2-7, so the J assignment may be wrong. The CDR3 contains 14 residues. Germline V gene sequence: CDR1 SGHRS, CDR2 YFSETQ. The CDR3 sequence is CASSLALGTYEQYF. CDR3 in DNA: TGCGCCAGCAGCTTGGCTTTAGGGACCTACGAGCAGTACTTC.

This chain joins TRBV5-6 and TRBJ1-3; TRBD1 is a possible D gene (5 bases). The CDR3 is 14 residues long. In germline, CDR1 is SGHDT, CDR2 YYEEEE. V lost 3 bases and J 2 bases, leaving 9 bases between the germline ends. The chain's CDR3 is CASSSTGTGNTIYF. The CDR3 DNA reads as TGTGCCAGCAGCTCTACAGGAACTGGAAACACCATATATTTT.

The chain employs TRBV5-4 and TRBJ2-5; D perhaps matches TRBD2 (6 bases). CDR1 and CDR2 (germline): SGHNT, YYREEE (reference sequence). The CDR3 runs 19 residues. With 3 bases removed from V and 3 bases from J, the gap between germline ends came to 27 bases. As DNA, the CDR3 is TGTGCCAGCAGCTACTGGTCGTCCGGGGCGGGATGGTGGGAAGAGACCCAGTACTTC. It codes for CASSYWSSGAGWWEETQYF.